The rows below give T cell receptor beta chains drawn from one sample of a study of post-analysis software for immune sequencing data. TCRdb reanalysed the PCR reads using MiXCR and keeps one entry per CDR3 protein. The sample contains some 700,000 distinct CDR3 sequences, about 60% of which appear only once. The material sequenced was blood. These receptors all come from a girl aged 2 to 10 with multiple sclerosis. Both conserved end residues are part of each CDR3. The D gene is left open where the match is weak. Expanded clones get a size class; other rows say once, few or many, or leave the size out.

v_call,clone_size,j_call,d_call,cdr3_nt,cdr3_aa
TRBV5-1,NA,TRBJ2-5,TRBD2,TGCGCCAGCAGCCCCCAGGGACTAGCGAGCGCCCAAGAGACCCAGTACTTC,CASSPQGLASAQETQYF
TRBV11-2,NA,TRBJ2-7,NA,TGTGCCAGCACCCCTCCCGGGGGCGCGGGAGAGCAGTACTTC,CASTPPGGAGEQYF
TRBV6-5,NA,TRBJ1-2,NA,TGTGCCAGCAGTTATGGGCCAGGGCGGTATGGCTACACCTTC,CASSYGPGRYGYTF
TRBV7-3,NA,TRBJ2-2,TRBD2,TGTGCCAGCAGCTTATTCGCACTAGCGGGAGTTGGGGTCACCGGGGAGCTGTTTTTT,CASSLFALAGVGVTGELFF
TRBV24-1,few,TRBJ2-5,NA,TGTGCCACCAGTGATCCTCAGGGCGGTCAAGAGACCCAGTACTTC,CATSDPQGGQETQYF
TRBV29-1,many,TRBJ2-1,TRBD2,TGCAGCGTTGAGGGACTAGCGGATCAAGTGAGGTACAATGAGCAGTTCTTC,CSVEGLADQVRYNEQFF
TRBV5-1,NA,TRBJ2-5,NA,TGCGCCAGCAGCACCGGACAGCTAGAGACCCAGTACTTC,CASSTGQLETQYF
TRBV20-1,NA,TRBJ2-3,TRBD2,TGCAGTGCTAGACTAGCGGTAGGAAATACGCAGTATTTT,CSARLAVGNTQYF
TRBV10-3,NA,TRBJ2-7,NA,TGTGCCATCAGTGGGGCGGACTACGAGCAGTACTTC,CAISGADYEQYF
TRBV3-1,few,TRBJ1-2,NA,TGTGCCAGCAGCCCCCACGGGAACTATGGCTACACCTTC,CASSPHGNYGYTF
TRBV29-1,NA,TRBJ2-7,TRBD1,TGCAGCGTCAGACAGGGGGGCTCCTACGAGCAGTACTTC,CSVRQGGSYEQYF
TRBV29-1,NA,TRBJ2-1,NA,TGCAGCGTTGCAGGAGGGGGTCCCCCGTCTCGAGGCAATGAGCAGTTCTTC,CSVAGGGPPSRGNEQFF
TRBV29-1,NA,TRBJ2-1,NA,TGCAGCGTTGTTGGCGGATTCAATGAGCAGTTCTTC,CSVVGGFNEQFF
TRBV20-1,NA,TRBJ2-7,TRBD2,TGCAGTGCTAGCCGGGGACTAGCGGCGACCTACGAGCAGTACTTC,CSASRGLAATYEQYF
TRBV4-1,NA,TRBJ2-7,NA,TGCGCCAGCAGCCAAGGCGCCTTCAGGACAGCCGCTTACGAGCAGTACTTC,CASSQGAFRTAAYEQYF
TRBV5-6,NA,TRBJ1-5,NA,TGTGCCAGCAGATCCTACCAGGGTTCTCAGCCCCAGCATTTT,CASRSYQGSQPQHF
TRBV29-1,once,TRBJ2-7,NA,TGCAGCGTTGCAGCGGCTCCTTACAATGAGCAGTACTTC,CSVAAAPYNEQYF
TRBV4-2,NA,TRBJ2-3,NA,TGTGCCAGCAGCCAAGGGATGGCGGGGGAGCCAAGGGGGCATACGCAGTATTTT,CASSQGMAGEPRGHTQYF
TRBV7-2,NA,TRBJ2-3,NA,TGTGCCAGCAGCTTAGGTGTCCGAGGACCGGTCCCCCCAGATACGCAGTATTTT,CASSLGVRGPVPPDTQYF
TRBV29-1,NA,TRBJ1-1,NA,TGCAGCGTTGAGGGGGCCAGGAAGAACACTGAAGCTTTCTTT,CSVEGARKNTEAFF
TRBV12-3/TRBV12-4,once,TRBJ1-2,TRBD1,TGTGCCAGCAGTCTCCGGGACAGGGGGCAGAGTTATGGCTACACCTTC,CASSLRDRGQSYGYTF
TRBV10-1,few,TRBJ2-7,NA,TGCGCCAGCAGTGAGTCCCGGGACCTTCACGAGCAGTACTTC,CASSESRDLHEQYF
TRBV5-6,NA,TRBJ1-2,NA,TGTGCCAGCAGCTCAAGATCCGGTGACTATGGCTACACCTTC,CASSSRSGDYGYTF
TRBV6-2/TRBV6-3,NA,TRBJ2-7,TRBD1,TGTGCCAGCCTGAATACAGGGGGCCACTACGAGCAGTACTTC,CASLNTGGHYEQYF
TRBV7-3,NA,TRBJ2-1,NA,TGTGCCAGCAGTTTAATACTCGACGAGGGTGAGCAGTTCTTC,CASSLILDEGEQFF
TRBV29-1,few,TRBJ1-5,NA,TGCAGCGTTCAAGCTGACGGCCTGCATCAGCCCCAGCATTTT,CSVQADGLHQPQHF
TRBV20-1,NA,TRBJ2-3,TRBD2,TGCAGTGCTAGAGATTTTCGCGGGAGTGGCCCCACAGATACGCAGTATTTT,CSARDFRGSGPTDTQYF
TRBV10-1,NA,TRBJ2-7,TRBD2,TGCGCCAGCAGTGATTTGAGGACTAGCGCTTCCTACGAGCAGTACTTC,CASSDLRTSASYEQYF
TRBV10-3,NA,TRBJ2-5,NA,TGTGCCATCAGTATAGATCCATCAGGGACCCAGTACTTC,CAISIDPSGTQYF
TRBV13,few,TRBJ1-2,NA,TGTGCCAGCAGCGCGGTTCAGGGTGTGTACTATGGCTACACCTTC,CASSAVQGVYYGYTF
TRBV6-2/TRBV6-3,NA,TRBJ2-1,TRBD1,TGTGCCAGCAGTTCAGGGGCAAGGACAGGGTTGGGTGAGCAGTTCTTC,CASSSGARTGLGEQFF
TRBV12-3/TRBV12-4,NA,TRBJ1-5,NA,TGTGTCACCAATCAGGGGATCGATCGCAATCAGCCCCAGCATTTT,CVTNQGIDRNQPQHF
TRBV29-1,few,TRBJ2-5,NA,TGCAGCGTTGGGACCAACCAAGAGACCCAGTACTTC,CSVGTNQETQYF
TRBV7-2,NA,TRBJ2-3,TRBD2,TGTGCCAGCAGCTTAGCGGGAGGGAGAGATACGCAGTATTTT,CASSLAGGRDTQYF
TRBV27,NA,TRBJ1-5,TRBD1,TGTGCCAGCAGGGTGACAGGGCCCCATCAGCCCCAGCATTTT,CASRVTGPHQPQHF
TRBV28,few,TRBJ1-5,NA,TGTGCCAGCAGTTTGGGGGCCCAGAAACAGCCCCAGCATTTT,CASSLGAQKQPQHF
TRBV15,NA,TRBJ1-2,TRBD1,TGTGCCACCGGCAGAACGACAGGGGAATATGGCTACACCTTC,CATGRTTGEYGYTF
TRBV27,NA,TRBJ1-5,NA,TGTGCCAGCAGTTTAGTAGGGTGGGGTCAGCCCCAGCATTTT,CASSLVGWGQPQHF
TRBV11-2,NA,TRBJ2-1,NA,TGTGCCAGCAGATTAGACTCCCGAAGCGAGCAGTTCTTC,CASRLDSRSEQFF
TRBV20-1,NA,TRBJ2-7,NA,TGCAGTGCTAGGGCTGGGGGGCCGCTCTACGAGCAGTACTTC,CSARAGGPLYEQYF
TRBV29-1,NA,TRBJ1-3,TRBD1,TGCAGCGTTTCCACCCGGGACAGGGCTGGAAACACCATATATTTT,CSVSTRDRAGNTIYF
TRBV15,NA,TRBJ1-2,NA,TGTGCCACCAGCAGCGGCAGGGTAGCCTATGGCTACACCTTC,CATSSGRVAYGYTF
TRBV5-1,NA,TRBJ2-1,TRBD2,TGCGCCAGCAGCTCCGGGCTAGCGGGGGGTTTCTCCTACAATGAGCAGTTCTTC,CASSSGLAGGFSYNEQFF
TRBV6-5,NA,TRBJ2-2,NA,TGTGCCACCTTGACATCGAACACCGGGGAGCTGTTTTTT,CATLTSNTGELFF
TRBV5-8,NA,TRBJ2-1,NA,TGTGCCAGCAGCTTGGGTGGGCTAGCGGAGCAGTTCTTC,CASSLGGLAEQFF
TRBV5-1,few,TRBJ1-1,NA,TGTGCCAGCAGTTTCAATATGAACACTGAAGCTTTCTTT,CASSFNMNTEAFF
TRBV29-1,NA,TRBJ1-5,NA,TGCAGCGTTGCCGGGGGCAGTAGCAATCAGCCCCAGCATTTT,CSVAGGSSNQPQHF
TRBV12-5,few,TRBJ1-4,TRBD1,TGTGCTAGTGGTTTGGTACCTCGAGACGGGACAGGGGGCTTCAGTAATGAAAAACTGTTTTTT,CASGLVPRDGTGGFSNEKLFF
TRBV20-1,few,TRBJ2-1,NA,TGCAGTGCTTCTACCCTGACCCGAACGAATGAGCAGTTCTTC,CSASTLTRTNEQFF
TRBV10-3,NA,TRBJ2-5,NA,TGTGCCATCAGTGAGTCGCGGGGAGCAGGGGAGACCCAGTACTTC,CAISESRGAGETQYF
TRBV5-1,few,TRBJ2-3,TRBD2,TGCGCCAGCAGCTCCGCCTCGACTAGCGGTTACACAGATACGCAGTATTTT,CASSSASTSGYTDTQYF
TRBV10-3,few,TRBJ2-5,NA,TGTGCCATACAGCCGAGGGTACAAGAGACCCAGTACTTC,CAIQPRVQETQYF
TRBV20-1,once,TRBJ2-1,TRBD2,TGCAGTGCTAGCTATAGCGGGAGCCCCAATGAGCAGTTCTTC,CSASYSGSPNEQFF
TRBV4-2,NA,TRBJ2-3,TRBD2,TGTGCCAGCAGCCAAGTTTGGGGACTAGCGGGGGATACGGCGACGGATACGCAGTATTTT,CASSQVWGLAGDTATDTQYF
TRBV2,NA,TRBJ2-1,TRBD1,TGTGCCAGCAATCGGGACAGGGTGGAGGATGAGCAGTTCTTC,CASNRDRVEDEQFF